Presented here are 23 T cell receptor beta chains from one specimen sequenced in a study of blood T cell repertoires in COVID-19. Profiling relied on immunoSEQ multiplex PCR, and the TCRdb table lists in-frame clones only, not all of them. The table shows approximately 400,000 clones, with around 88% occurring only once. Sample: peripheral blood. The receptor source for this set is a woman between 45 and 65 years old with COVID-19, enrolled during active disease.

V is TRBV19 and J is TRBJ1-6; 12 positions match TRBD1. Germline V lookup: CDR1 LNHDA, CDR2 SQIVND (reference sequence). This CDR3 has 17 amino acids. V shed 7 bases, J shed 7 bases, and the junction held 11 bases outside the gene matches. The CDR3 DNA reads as TGTGCCAGTATTGGAGCCGGGGACAGGGGGCGGAATTCACCCCTCCACTTT. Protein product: CASIGAGDRGRNSPLHF.

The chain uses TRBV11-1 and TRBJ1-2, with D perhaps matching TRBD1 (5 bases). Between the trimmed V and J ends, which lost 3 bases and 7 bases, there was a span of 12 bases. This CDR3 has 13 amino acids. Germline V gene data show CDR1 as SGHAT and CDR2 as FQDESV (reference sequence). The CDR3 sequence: CASSFGPRGGYTF. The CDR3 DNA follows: TGTGCCAGCAGCTTTGGGCCAAGGGGTGGCTACACCTTC.

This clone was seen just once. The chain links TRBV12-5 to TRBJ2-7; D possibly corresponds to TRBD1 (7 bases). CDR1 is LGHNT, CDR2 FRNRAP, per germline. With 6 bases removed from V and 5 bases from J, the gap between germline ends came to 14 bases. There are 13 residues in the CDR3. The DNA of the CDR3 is TGTGCTAGTGGCCTCAGGGGGGAAGACGAGCAGTACTTC. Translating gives CASGLRGEDEQYF.

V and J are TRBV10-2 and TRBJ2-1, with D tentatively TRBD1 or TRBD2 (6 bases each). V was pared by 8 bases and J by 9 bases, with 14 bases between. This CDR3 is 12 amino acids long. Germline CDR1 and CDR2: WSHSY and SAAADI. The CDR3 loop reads CASGGGRVEQFF. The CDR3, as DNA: TGCGCCAGCGGTGGGGGGCGGGTTGAGCAGTTCTTC.

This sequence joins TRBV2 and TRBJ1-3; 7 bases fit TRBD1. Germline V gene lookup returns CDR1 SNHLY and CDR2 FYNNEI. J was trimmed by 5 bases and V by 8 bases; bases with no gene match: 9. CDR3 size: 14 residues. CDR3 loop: CASRARDSRNTIYF. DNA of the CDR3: TGTGCCAGCCGAGCTCGGGACAGCCGAAACACCATATATTTT.

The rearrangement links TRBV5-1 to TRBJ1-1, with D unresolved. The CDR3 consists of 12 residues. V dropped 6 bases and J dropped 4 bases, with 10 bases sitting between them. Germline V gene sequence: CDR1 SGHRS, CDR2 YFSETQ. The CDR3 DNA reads TGCGCCAGCACCGGTGAGGGCACTGAAGCTTTCTTT. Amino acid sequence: CASTGEGTEAFF.

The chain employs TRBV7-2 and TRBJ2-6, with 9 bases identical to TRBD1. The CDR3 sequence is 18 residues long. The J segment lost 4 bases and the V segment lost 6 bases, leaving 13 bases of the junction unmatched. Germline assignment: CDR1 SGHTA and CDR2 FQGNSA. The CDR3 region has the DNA TGTGCCAGCAGTTCGACCGGGACAGGGCATACAGGGGCCAACGTCCTGACTTTC. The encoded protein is CASSSTGTGHTGANVLTF.

CDR3 residues: CASSLQNSPLHF. The CDR3 nucleotides are TGTGCCAGCAGTTTACAGAATTCACCCCTCCACTTT. The chain recombines TRBV6-1 with TRBJ1-6, with D unclear. CDR1 is MNHNS, CDR2 SASEGT, per germline. There are 12 residues in the CDR3. The V gene lost 5 bases and the J gene lost 7 bases, with 6 bases spanning the gap.

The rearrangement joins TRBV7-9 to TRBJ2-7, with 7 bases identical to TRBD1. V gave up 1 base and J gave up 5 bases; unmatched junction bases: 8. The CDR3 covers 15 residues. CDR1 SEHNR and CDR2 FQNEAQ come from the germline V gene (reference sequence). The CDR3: CASSLDRGRSDEQYF. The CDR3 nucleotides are TGTGCCAGCAGCTTAGACAGGGGAAGGAGTGACGAGCAGTACTTC.

CDR3: CASRRAGGSTDTQYF. Here the CDR3 DNA reads TGTGCCAGCAGGAGAGCGGGGGGGAGCACAGATACGCAGTATTTT. The chain carries TRBV7-2 and TRBJ2-3; 10 positions agree with TRBD2. CDR3 length: 15 residues. J was trimmed by 0 bases and V by 6 bases; bases with no gene match: 3. The V gene's germline CDR1 is SGHTA and CDR2 FQGNSA.

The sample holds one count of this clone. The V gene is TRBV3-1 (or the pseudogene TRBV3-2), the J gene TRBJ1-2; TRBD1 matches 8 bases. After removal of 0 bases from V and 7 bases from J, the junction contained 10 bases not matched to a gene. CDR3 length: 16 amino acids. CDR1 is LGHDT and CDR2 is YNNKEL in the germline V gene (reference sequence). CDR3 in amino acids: CASSQEGQARVGGYTF. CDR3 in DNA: TGTGCCAGCAGCCAAGAGGGACAGGCACGTGTGGGTGGCTACACCTTC.

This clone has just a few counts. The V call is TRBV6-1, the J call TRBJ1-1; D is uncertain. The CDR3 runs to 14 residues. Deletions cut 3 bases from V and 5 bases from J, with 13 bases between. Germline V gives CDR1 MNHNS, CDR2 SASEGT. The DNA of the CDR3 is TGTGCCAGCAGTGAGGGTGGAGGAAGGACTGAAGCTTTCTTT. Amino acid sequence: CASSEGGGRTEAFF.

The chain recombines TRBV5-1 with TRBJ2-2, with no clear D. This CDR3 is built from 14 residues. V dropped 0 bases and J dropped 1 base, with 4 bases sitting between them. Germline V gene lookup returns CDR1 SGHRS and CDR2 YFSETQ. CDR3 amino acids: CASSLAGNTGELFF. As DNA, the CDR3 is TGCGCCAGCAGCTTGGCCGGGAACACCGGGGAGCTGTTTTTT.

DNA for the CDR3: TGTGCCAGCAGCTTTGGTATCGGGATTCAAGAGACCCAGTACTTC. Its translation: CASSFGIGIQETQYF. The chain joins TRBV11-3 to TRBJ2-5; TRBD2 might be the D (5 bases). V lost 3 bases and J 2 bases, leaving 13 bases between the germline ends. Per germline, CDR1 SGHNT and CDR2 YENEEA. The CDR3 extends over 15 amino acids.

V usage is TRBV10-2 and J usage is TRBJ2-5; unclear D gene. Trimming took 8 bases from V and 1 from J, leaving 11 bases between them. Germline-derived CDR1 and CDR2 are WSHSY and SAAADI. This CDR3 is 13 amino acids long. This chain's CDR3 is CASLDGGQETQYF. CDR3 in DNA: TGCGCCAGCCTCGACGGCGGCCAAGAGACCCAGTACTTC.

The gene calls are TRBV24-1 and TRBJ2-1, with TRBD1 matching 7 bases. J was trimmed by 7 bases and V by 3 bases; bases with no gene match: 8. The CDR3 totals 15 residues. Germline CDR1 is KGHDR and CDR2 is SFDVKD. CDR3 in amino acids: CATSDPTGWSNEQFF. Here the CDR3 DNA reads TGTGCCACCAGTGATCCGACAGGGTGGAGTAATGAGCAGTTCTTC.

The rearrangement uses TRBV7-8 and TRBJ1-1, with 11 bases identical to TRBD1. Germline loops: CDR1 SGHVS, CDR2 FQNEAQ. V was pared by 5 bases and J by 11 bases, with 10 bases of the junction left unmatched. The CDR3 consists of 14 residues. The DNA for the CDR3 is TGTGCCAGCAGCCCCGGGACAGGGGGGTTAGGTGCTTTCTTT. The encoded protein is CASSPGTGGLGAFF.

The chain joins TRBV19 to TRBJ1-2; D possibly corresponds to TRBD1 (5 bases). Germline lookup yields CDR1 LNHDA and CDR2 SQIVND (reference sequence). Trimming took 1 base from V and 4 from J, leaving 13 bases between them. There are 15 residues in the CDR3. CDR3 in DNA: TGTGCCAGTAGTATAGTAAGGGGAGGCAGCTATGGCTACACCTTC. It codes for CASSIVRGGSYGYTF. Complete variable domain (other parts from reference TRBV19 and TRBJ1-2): DGGITQSPKYLFRKEGQNVTLSCEQNLNHDAMYWYRQDPGQGLRLIYYSQIVNDFQKGDIAEGYSVSREKKESFPLTVTSAQKNPTAFYLCASSIVRGGSYGYTFGSGTRLTVV.

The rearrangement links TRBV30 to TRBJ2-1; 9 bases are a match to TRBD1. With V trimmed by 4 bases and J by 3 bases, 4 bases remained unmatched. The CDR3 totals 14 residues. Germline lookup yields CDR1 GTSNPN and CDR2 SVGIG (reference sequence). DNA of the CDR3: TGTGCCTGGACGGGGGGACAGGGCTACAATGAGCAGTTCTTC. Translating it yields CAWTGGQGYNEQFF.

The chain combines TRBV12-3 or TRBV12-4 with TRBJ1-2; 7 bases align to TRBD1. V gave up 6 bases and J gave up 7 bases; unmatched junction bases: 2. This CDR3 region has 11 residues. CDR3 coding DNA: TGTGCCAGCAGCCAGGGGGGTGGCTACACCTTC. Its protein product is CASSQGGGYTF.

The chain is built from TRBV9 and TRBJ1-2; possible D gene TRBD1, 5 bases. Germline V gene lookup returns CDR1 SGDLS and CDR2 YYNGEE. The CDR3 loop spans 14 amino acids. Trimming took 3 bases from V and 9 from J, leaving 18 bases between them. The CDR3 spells CASSARTRDSSYTF. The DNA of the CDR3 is TGTGCCAGCAGCGCCCGAACCCGGGACTCTAGCTACACCTTC. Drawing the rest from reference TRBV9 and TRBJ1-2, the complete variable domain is DSGVTQTPKHLITATGQRVTLRCSPRSGDLSVYWYQQSLDQGLQFLIQYYNGEERAKGNILERFSAQQFPDLHSELNLSSLELGDSALYFCASSARTRDSSYTFGSGTRLTVV.

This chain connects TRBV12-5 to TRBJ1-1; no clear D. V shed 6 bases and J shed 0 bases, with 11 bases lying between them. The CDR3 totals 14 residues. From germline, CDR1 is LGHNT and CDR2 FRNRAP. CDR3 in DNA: TGTGCTAGTGGCCACTCGGCGGTGAACACTGAAGCTTTCTTT. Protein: CASGHSAVNTEAFF.

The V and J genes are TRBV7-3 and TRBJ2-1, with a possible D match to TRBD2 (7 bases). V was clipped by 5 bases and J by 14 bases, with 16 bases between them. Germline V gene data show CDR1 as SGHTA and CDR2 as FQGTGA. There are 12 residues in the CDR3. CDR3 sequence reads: CASSQGGDRKFF. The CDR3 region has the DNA TGTGCCAGCAGCCAAGGGGGGGACCGCAAGTTCTTC.